This T cell receptor (beta chain) originates from a study of blood T cell repertoires in COVID-19. The protocol was immunoSEQ multiplex PCR, while the TCRdb copy is restricted to in-frame clones and leaves out a portion. The profile shows about 59,000 clones, over 80% of them singletons. The CDR3 has 12 amino acids. The V gene's germline CDR1 is GTSNPN and CDR2 SVGIG (reference sequence). Trimming pared 2 bases from V and 3 bases from J, leaving 5 bases between. The sample consisted of peripheral blood. This receptor was obtained from an elderly woman with acute or convalescent COVID-19. The chain has TRBV30 and TRBJ1-5; D ambiguous. The CDR3 is CAWSLYNQPQHF. The DNA of the CDR3 is TGTGCCTGGAGTCTATACAATCAGCCCCAGCATTTT.